This T cell receptor (beta chain) stems from a study of T cell responses to AZD1222 COVID-19 vaccine. Worth noting for this clone: Its target is unknown.

Whole-study results and caveats: Donors were mostly white British, more females; clonal diversity possibly underestimated. The study sampled repertoires only after the peak T cell response.

Produced via immunoSEQ multiplex PCR; TCRdb's table is partial and in-frame only. The sample yields some 110,000 clones, approximately 90% seen once. Deletions cut 6 bases from V and 0 bases from J, with 11 bases between. The CDR3 extends over 15 amino acids. This TCR was sampled from an adult who received the AZD1222 COVID-19 vaccine. Sequenced material: peripheral blood, taken 28 days after the second AZD1222 dose. V and J are TRBV6-7 and TRBJ1-4; the D is unclear. TRBV6-7 carries the ORF label, with uncertain function. DNA for the CDR3: TGTGCCAGCAGCCCTACGGGAGCAACTAATGAAAAACTGTTTTTT. Translation: CASSPTGATNEKLFF.